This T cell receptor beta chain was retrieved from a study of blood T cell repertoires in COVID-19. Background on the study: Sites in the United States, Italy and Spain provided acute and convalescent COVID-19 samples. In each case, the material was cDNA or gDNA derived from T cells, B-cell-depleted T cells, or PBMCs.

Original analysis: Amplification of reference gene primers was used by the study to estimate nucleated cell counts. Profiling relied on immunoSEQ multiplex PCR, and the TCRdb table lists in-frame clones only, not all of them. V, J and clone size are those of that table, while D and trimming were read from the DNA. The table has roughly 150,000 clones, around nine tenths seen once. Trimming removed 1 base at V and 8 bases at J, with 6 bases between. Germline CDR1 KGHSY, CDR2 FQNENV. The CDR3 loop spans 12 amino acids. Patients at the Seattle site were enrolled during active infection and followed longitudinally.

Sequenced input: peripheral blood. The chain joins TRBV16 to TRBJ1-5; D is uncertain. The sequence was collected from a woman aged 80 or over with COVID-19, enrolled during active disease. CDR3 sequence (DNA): TGTGCCAGCAGCCAATTTACGGAGCCCCAGCATTTT. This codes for CASSQFTEPQHF.